This TCR beta chain was observed in a study of blood T cell repertoires in COVID-19. Across the study: Some COVID-19 samples were acute and others convalescent; all came from the United States, Italy and Spain. In each case, the material was cDNA or gDNA derived from T cells, B-cell-depleted T cells, or PBMCs.

This clone was found once. CDR1 and CDR2 from the germline V gene are SGHTA and FQGNSA. The germline V and J ends were trimmed by 6 bases and 0 bases, with 10 bases remaining between them. CDR3 length: 14 amino acids. Original data processing: Counts of nucleated cells, estimated from reference gene primer amplification, were obtained. Clones were read by immunoSEQ multiplex PCR, and TCRdb kept only the in-frame ones, dropping some. The V and J calls and clone size were taken over from that table, and D and trimming were inferred from the DNA. The repertoire holds approximately 76,000 clones, with roughly nine tenths as singletons.

This receptor was identified in a man at least 80 years old in a cohort sampled during active COVID-19. Sequenced material: peripheral blood. This chain joins TRBV7-2 and TRBJ2-3, with D perhaps matching TRBD1 (5 bases). The CDR3 DNA reads TGTGCCAGCAGTCTAGACAGAAGCACAGATACGCAGTATTTT. The encoded protein is CASSLDRSTDTQYF.